Listed here are 20 T cell receptor beta chains from one sample, sequenced in a study of CD8 T cells in ankylosing spondylitis. TCRdb independently ran MiXCR on the 5' RACE reads; one entry per CDR3 protein. The data contain about 130,000 distinct CDR3 sequences, around 13% of them singletons. Sequenced input: blood, either unsorted or a sorted T cell fraction (not recorded which). The receptors originated from a female donor with ankylosing spondylitis or in good health (not recorded which).

This rearrangement joins TRBV6-1 to TRBJ1-4; 8 bases are a match to TRBD1. This CDR3 comprises 16 residues. Per germline, CDR1 MNHNS and CDR2 SASEGT. V trimming: 6 bases; J trimming: 4 bases; junction bases outside the gene matches: 10. DNA for the CDR3: TGTGCCAGCAGCGGGACAGGACCAACGGATAATGAAAAACTGTTTTTT. It is translated as CASSGTGPTDNEKLFF.

This clonotype was observed at least ten times. The V and J genes are TRBV20-1 and TRBJ2-1, with TRBD1 as a possible D gene (6 bases). The CDR3 has 11 amino acids. The germline gives CDR1 DFQATT, CDR2 SNEGSKA (reference sequence). CDR3 sequence reads: CKTGSWNEQFF. The DNA of the CDR3 is TGCAAGACAGGATCGTGGAATGAGCAGTTCTTC.

This clonotype was seen repeatedly, ten times or more. An end of the junction differs from the germline gene, which may be a read error. V is TRBV20-1 and J is TRBJ1-2, with D unresolved. The CDR3 loop spans 11 amino acids. Germline lookup yields CDR1 DFQATT and CDR2 SNEGSKA (reference sequence). DNA of the CDR3: TGCAGTGCTAGTTATAGCGCCGGGTTCAAATTC. As protein: CSASYSAGFKF.

This clonotype has only a few counts. This chain joins TRBV7-2 and TRBJ2-3; 9 bases align to TRBD2. This CDR3 contains 14 residues. V lost 5 bases and J lost 6; bases outside the gene matches: 6. Germline values: CDR1 SGHTA, CDR2 FQGNSA. CDR3 coding DNA: TGTGCCAGCAGCCGCGGGGGGGCCATGGATACGCAGTATTTT. Its translation is CASSRGGAMDTQYF.

This clonotype was recorded many times. The chain joins TRBV5-1 to TRBJ1-2, with TRBD1 matching 8 bases. The CDR3 runs to 16 residues. From germline, CDR1 is SGHRS and CDR2 YFSETQ. V lost 0 bases to trimming and J lost 3 bases; unmatched junction nucleotides: 7. This CDR3 is CASSLGSRQGYYGYTF. The DNA for the CDR3 is TGCGCCAGCAGCTTGGGATCCCGACAGGGGTACTATGGCTACACCTTC.

This clonotype came up once. The chain links TRBV27 to TRBJ2-5; 8 bases align to TRBD1. The CDR3 is 14 residues long. Per the germline V gene, CDR1 is MNHEY and CDR2 is SMNVEV (reference sequence). V lost 0 bases to trimming and J lost 5 bases; unmatched junction nucleotides: 2. CDR3 sequence (DNA): TGTGCCAGCAGTTTATCCAACAGGGGGGAGACCCAGTACTTC. It yields the protein CASSLSNRGETQYF.

As for this clonotype: A much larger clone lies one base from this, so it may be a read error. The chain joins TRBV20-1 to TRBJ1-5; 8 nucleotides agree with TRBD1. Germline V gene data show CDR1 as DFQATT and CDR2 as SNEGSKA (reference sequence). The CDR3 runs to 15 residues. The CDR3 here is CGAGPQGGFGQPQHF. The CDR3 nucleotides are TGCGGTGCTGGACCACAGGGGGGATTCGGCCAGCCCCAGCATTTT.

The rearrangement uses TRBV30 and TRBJ2-5; 9 positions match TRBD2. This CDR3 is 17 amino acids long. J gave up 3 bases and V 3 bases, and 14 bases lay outside the gene matches. The V gene's germline CDR1 is GTSNPN and CDR2 SVGIG (reference sequence). CDR3 region: CAWSLVLAGAMKETQYF. The CDR3 nucleotides are TGTGCCTGGAGCCTAGTATTAGCGGGGGCCATGAAAGAGACCCAGTACTTC.

The chain joins TRBV7-3 to TRBJ2-3; D not certain. The CDR3 has 15 residues. V lost 0 bases and J lost 5, with 12 bases in between. From germline, CDR1 is SGHTA and CDR2 FQGTGA. CDR3 protein: CASSLTNRALDTQYF. The CDR3 DNA is TGTGCCAGCAGCTTAACTAACCGGGCTTTAGATACGCAGTATTTT.

This clonotype turned up a few times. The J gene is TRBJ1-1, the V gene TRBV29-1; TRBD1 matches 7 bases. V gave up 7 bases and J gave up 1 base; unmatched junction bases: 6. Looked up from germline, CDR1 is SQVTM and CDR2 is ANQGSEA. The CDR3 loop spans 13 amino acids. The CDR3: CSARQGSNTEAFF. In nucleotides, the CDR3 is TGCAGCGCAAGACAGGGCTCGAACACTGAAGCTTTCTTT.

The chain employs TRBV20-1 and TRBJ2-3, with 9 bases fitting TRBD1. The CDR3 consists of 17 residues. V shed 1 base and J 2 bases; nucleotides not matched to a gene: 10. Per germline, CDR1 DFQATT and CDR2 SNEGSKA (reference sequence). CDR3 residues: CSARASPGQGTTDTQYF. For the CDR3, the DNA is TGCAGTGCTAGAGCCTCCCCGGGACAGGGAACCACAGATACGCAGTATTTT.

This clonotype came up many times. V and J are TRBV10-3 and TRBJ2-2; the D is unclear. The V gene's germline CDR1 is ENHRY and CDR2 SYGVKD. The CDR3 sequence is 14 residues long. Trimming pared 8 bases from V and 2 bases from J, leaving 12 bases between. The CDR3 here is CAIGSSPNTGELFF. DNA of the CDR3: TGTGCCATCGGGTCTTCTCCCAACACCGGGGAGCTGTTTTTT.

This clonotype was picked up many times. The genes are TRBV5-1 and TRBJ1-5, with 7 nucleotides matching TRBD1. The length of the CDR3 is 14 residues. The V gene end was trimmed by 0 bases and the J gene end by 6 bases; junction bases not matched to a gene: 3. Germline values: CDR1 SGHRS, CDR2 YFSETQ. The CDR3 nucleotides read TGCGCCAGCAGCTTGGCAGGGGGTGGTCAGCCCCAGCATTTT. It codes for CASSLAGGGQPQHF.

The chain is built from TRBV20-1 and TRBJ1-3; D is unclear. In germline, CDR1 is DFQATT, CDR2 SNEGSKA (reference sequence). The CDR3 has 16 amino acids. V lost 0 bases and J lost 8, with 20 bases in between. CDR3 amino acids: CSARDLVDNSADTIYF. In DNA, the CDR3 is TGCAGTGCTAGAGATTTGGTCGACAACTCGGCGGACACCATATATTTT.

This clonotype was counted ten times or more. The chain couples TRBV5-1 to TRBJ1-1, with D perhaps TRBD1 (5 bases). V gave up 6 bases and J gave up 4 bases, with 19 bases separating them. Germline V gene data show CDR1 as SGHRS and CDR2 as YFSETQ. The CDR3 spans 15 residues. CDR3 residues: CASNYTGHRVTEAFF. CDR3 coding DNA: TGCGCCAGCAACTATACAGGTCACCGGGTCACTGAAGCTTTCTTT. The full variable domain, with the rest looked up from reference TRBV5-1 and TRBJ1-1, is KAGVTQTPRYLIKTRGQQVTLSCSPISGHRSVSWYQQTPGQGLQFLFEYFSETQRNKGNFPGRFSGRQFSNSRSEMNVSTLELGDSALYLCASNYTGHRVTEAFFGQGTRLTVV.

The chain combines TRBV15 with TRBJ2-5, with 7 bases lining up with TRBD1. The CDR3 runs to 14 residues. Looked up from germline, CDR1 is LNHNV and CDR2 is YYDKDF (reference sequence). The V and J ends lost 5 bases and 1 base, in that order; junction bases with no gene match: 4. The CDR3 spells CATSGRTGQETQYF. The CDR3 coding sequence is TGTGCCACCAGCGGGCGGACAGGCCAAGAGACCCAGTACTTC.

This clonotype was recorded a few times. The CDR3 reads CASSLARGGSYNEQFF. Here the CDR3 DNA reads TGTGCCAGCAGCTTAGCGCGGGGGGGCTCCTACAATGAGCAGTTCTTC. The chain combines TRBV7-6 with TRBJ2-1; 9 bases agree with TRBD2. CDR3 length equals 16 residues. Looked up from germline, CDR1 is SGHVS and CDR2 is FNYEAQ. Losses at the gene ends were 0 bases for V and 0 bases for J; bases not matched to a gene: 0.

This clonotype was detected only a few times. This rearrangement joins TRBV3-1 to TRBJ1-2; D not certain. Germline CDR1 reads LGHDT; CDR2 reads YNNKEL (reference sequence). Between the trimmed V and J ends, which lost 0 bases and 8 bases, there was a span of 13 bases. CDR3 length: 14 residues. The CDR3 DNA reads TGTGCCAGCAGCCAAGACCCTTCTATGCTAGGCTACACCTTC. Residues: CASSQDPSMLGYTF.

This clonotype appeared many times. J is TRBJ1-1 and V is TRBV3-1; D is possibly TRBD1 (5 bases). The V gene's germline CDR1 is LGHDT and CDR2 YNNKEL (reference sequence). The CDR3 spans 15 residues. V was cut by 2 bases and J by 5 bases, with 15 bases left in between. The CDR3 sequence is CASSQRGRGGTEAFF. CDR3 coding DNA: TGTGCCAGCAGCCAACGGGGCCGCGGAGGGACTGAAGCTTTCTTT.

Concerning this clonotype: This may arise from a read error, as a much more abundant clone is one base away. The J gene is TRBJ2-1, the V gene TRBV29-1; tentative D call: TRBD1 (5 bases). This CDR3 has 12 amino acids. CDR1 and CDR2 from the germline V gene are SQVTM and ANQGSEA. V was pared by 4 bases and J by 8 bases, with 12 bases between. CDR3 nucleotide sequence: TGCAGCGTTGGACAGACGCTCGATGAGCAGTTCTTC. Encoded protein: CSVGQTLDEQFF.